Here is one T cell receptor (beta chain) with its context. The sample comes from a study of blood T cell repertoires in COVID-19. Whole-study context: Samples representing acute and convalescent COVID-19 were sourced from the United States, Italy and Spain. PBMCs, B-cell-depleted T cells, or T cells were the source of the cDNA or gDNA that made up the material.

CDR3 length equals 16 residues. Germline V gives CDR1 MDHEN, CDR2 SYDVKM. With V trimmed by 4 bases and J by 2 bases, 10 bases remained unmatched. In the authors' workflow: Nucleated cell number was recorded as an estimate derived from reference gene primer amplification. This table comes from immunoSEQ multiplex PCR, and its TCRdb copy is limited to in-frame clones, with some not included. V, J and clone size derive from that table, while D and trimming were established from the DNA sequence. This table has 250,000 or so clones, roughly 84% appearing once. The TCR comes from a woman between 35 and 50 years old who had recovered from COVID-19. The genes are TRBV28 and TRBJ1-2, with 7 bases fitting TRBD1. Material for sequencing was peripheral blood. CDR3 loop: CASSSSSAGGNYGYTF. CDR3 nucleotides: TGTGCCAGCAGTTCTTCCTCGGCAGGGGGGAACTATGGCTACACCTTC.